One and the same sample provided the 29 T cell receptor beta chains below, sequenced in a study of blood T cell repertoires in COVID-19. Assay: immunoSEQ multiplex PCR; the TCRdb copy retains only in-frame clones and omits some. This table holds about 330,000 clones, over 75% found once. Sequenced material: PBMCs or T cells enriched from blood (not recorded which). These receptors were collected from a woman aged 18-29 years who had recovered from COVID-19.

The CDR3: CASSPEGIPNYGYTF. The CDR3, as DNA: TGTGCCAGCAGTCCCGAGGGAATCCCTAACTATGGCTACACCTTC. V is TRBV28 and J is TRBJ1-2; D uncertain. The CDR3 sequence is 15 residues long. Germline V lookup: CDR1 MDHEN, CDR2 SYDVKM. V dropped 5 bases and J dropped 0 bases, with 13 bases sitting between them.

This clone is a singleton in its sample. The chain has TRBV7-8 and TRBJ1-2, with TRBD1 matching over 12 bases. The CDR3 loop spans 16 amino acids. CDR1 and CDR2 (germline): SGHVS, FQNEAQ. With 1 base clipped from V and 7 bases from J, the junction kept 7 bases outside the gene matches. The DNA of the CDR3 is TGTGCCAGCAGCTTAGTCCCGGGACAGGGGGCAGGTGGCTACACCTTC. The encoded protein is CASSLVPGQGAGGYTF.

This clone was counted between two and nine times. This chain joins TRBV28 and TRBJ2-7; TRBD1 is a possible D gene (5 bases). This CDR3 contains 12 residues. V was clipped by 7 bases and J by 5 bases, with 12 bases between them. Germline V gene data show CDR1 as MDHEN and CDR2 as SYDVKM. For the CDR3, the DNA is TGTGCCAGCAATCGGCAGGGCGACGAGCAGTACTTC. Translated, it gives CASNRQGDEQYF.

In its sample, this clone was seen a few times. The chain joins TRBV18 to TRBJ2-1; 8 nucleotides agree with TRBD1. V was pared by 6 bases and J by 5 bases, with 12 bases of the junction left unmatched. The CDR3 extends over 16 amino acids. Germline values: CDR1 KGHSH, CDR2 LQKENI. CDR3 region: CASSEGQGGFNNEQFF. CDR3 sequence (DNA): TGTGCCAGCTCGGAAGGACAGGGAGGTTTTAACAATGAGCAGTTCTTC.

This clone is a singleton in its sample. The chain employs TRBV18 and TRBJ1-1; D possibly corresponds to TRBD1 (6 bases). Trimming shortened V by 3 bases and J by 5 bases, and 19 bases separated the two germline ends. The CDR3 totals 16 residues. Germline V gene sequence: CDR1 KGHSH, CDR2 LQKENI. DNA for the CDR3: TGTGCCAGCTCACCTTACTTAACAGGGAAGGATACTGAAGCTTTCTTT. Protein product: CASSPYLTGKDTEAFF. Together with reference TRBV18 and TRBJ1-1, the CDR3 gives the full variable domain: NAGVMQNPRHLVRRRGQEARLRCSPMKGHSHVYWYRQLPEEGLKFMVYLQKENIIDESGMPKERFSAEFPKEGPSILRIQQVVRGDSAAYFCASSPYLTGKDTEAFFGQGTRLTVV.

This rearrangement joins TRBV11-2 to TRBJ2-3, with D unclear. Germline V gene data show CDR1 as SGHAT and CDR2 as FQNNGV. This CDR3 region has 13 residues. Trimming stripped 3 bases from V and 1 base from J, with 5 bases between. This CDR3 is CASSFYGTDTQYF. CDR3 coding DNA: TGTGCCAGCAGCTTCTACGGCACAGATACGCAGTATTTT. Based on the CDR3 plus reference TRBV11-2 and TRBJ2-3, the full variable domain is EAGVAQSPRYKIIEKRQSVAFWCNPISGHATLYWYQQILGQGPKLLIQFQNNGVVDDSQLPKDRFSAERLKGVDSTLKIQPAKLEDSAVYLCASSFYGTDTQYFGPGTRLTVL.

The chain joins TRBV21-1 to TRBJ1-2; no check of the table's D call, TRBD1, against the DNA was made. TRBV21-1 is a pseudogene. The CDR3 runs 18 residues. CDR3 amino acids: CASSKSLPEDYGAYGYTF. As DNA, the CDR3 is TGTGCCAGCAGCAAATCTCTCCCTGAGGATTATGGGGCGTATGGCTACACCTTC.

This chain connects TRBV30 to TRBJ1-6; D is undetermined. The length of the CDR3 is 14 residues. The germline CDR1 and CDR2 sequences are GTSNPN and SVGIG (reference sequence). V dropped 2 bases and J dropped 10 bases, with 15 bases sitting between them. For the CDR3, the DNA is TGTGCCTGGAGTCAGGAGGGATTCCACTCACCCCTCCACTTT. Protein sequence: CAWSQEGFHSPLHF.

J is TRBJ2-1 and V is TRBV11-3, with 7 bases aligning to TRBD2. The J segment lost 4 bases and the V segment lost 2 bases, leaving 8 bases of the junction unmatched. From germline, CDR1 is SGHNT and CDR2 YENEEA. The length of the CDR3 is 16 residues. Here the CDR3 DNA reads TGTGCCAGCAGCTTACGGGCTAGCGGCTCATACAATGAGCAGTTCTTC. As protein: CASSLRASGSYNEQFF.

The V call is TRBV3-1 (or the pseudogene TRBV3-2), the J call TRBJ1-1; D is possibly TRBD1 (5 bases). The V gene lost 0 bases and the J gene lost 2 bases, with 10 bases spanning the gap. CDR3 length equals 15 residues. CDR1 LGHDT and CDR2 YNNKEL come from the germline V gene (reference sequence). The chain's CDR3 is CASSQEGQANTEAFF. CDR3 DNA: TGTGCCAGCAGCCAAGAGGGGCAGGCCAACACTGAAGCTTTCTTT.

The rearrangement joins TRBV4-2 to TRBJ2-4, with 8 bases that match TRBD2. Germline V gene sequence: CDR1 LGHNA, CDR2 YNFKEQ. Trimming took 5 bases from V and 1 from J; bases not matched to a gene: 10. This CDR3 contains 17 residues. The CDR3 loop reads CASSYDLAGGAKNIQYF. The CDR3 region has the DNA TGTGCCAGCAGCTACGATCTAGCGGGCGGTGCCAAAAACATTCAGTACTTC.

The CDR3 DNA follows: TGCGCCAGCAGCTTGTGGACTAGCGGGAGCTACGAGCAGTACTTC. This gives the protein CASSLWTSGSYEQYF. V is TRBV5-1 and J is TRBJ2-7; TRBD2 matches at 13 bases. Per germline, CDR1 SGHRS and CDR2 YFSETQ. The J segment lost 3 bases and the V segment lost 1 base, leaving 1 base of the junction unmatched. CDR3 size: 15 residues.

This sequence joins TRBV2 and TRBJ2-5; D is perhaps TRBD1 (6 bases). V was clipped by 7 bases and J by 0 bases, with 12 bases between them. Germline assignment: CDR1 SNHLY and CDR2 FYNNEI. There are 14 residues in the CDR3. CDR3 loop: CASIPGEYQETQYF. The CDR3 DNA is TGTGCCAGCATCCCAGGGGAGTACCAAGAGACCCAGTACTTC. The complete variable domain, with remaining parts taken from reference TRBV2 and TRBJ2-5, reads EPEVTQTPSHQVTQMGQEVILRCVPISNHLYFYWYRQILGQKVEFLVSFYNNEISEKSEIFDDQFSVERPDGSNFTLKIRSTKLEDSAMYFCASIPGEYQETQYFGPGTRLLVL.

The V and J genes are TRBV6-5 and TRBJ1-2; D is uncertain. V was pared by 4 bases and J by 6 bases, with 12 bases between. CDR1 MNHEY and CDR2 SVGAGI come from the germline V gene. This CDR3 is built from 13 residues. The CDR3 DNA reads as TGTGCCAGCAGTTCGGGGATTTTGGATGGCTACACCTTC. This translates into CASSSGILDGYTF.

The chain couples TRBV4-1 to TRBJ2-3, with 11 bases fitting TRBD2. The CDR3 covers 17 residues. Per the germline V gene, CDR1 is MGHRA and CDR2 is YSYEKL. V trimming: 3 bases; J trimming: 4 bases; junction bases outside the gene matches: 9. CDR3 coding DNA: TGCGCCAGCAGCCAGAAGAAGCTGGGACTAGCGGCAGATACGCAGTATTTT. Its translation is CASSQKKLGLAADTQYF.

The chain employs TRBV29-1 and TRBJ2-1; D may be TRBD2 (6 bases). Trimming shortened V by 1 base and J by 3 bases, and 16 bases separated the two germline ends. CDR1 is SQVTM, CDR2 ANQGSEA, per germline. The CDR3 has 16 amino acids. CDR3 amino acids: CSVEAQSGEVYNEQFF. In nucleotides, the CDR3 is TGCAGCGTTGAAGCTCAATCGGGAGAAGTCTACAATGAGCAGTTCTTC.

The rearrangement uses TRBV14 and TRBJ1-2; TRBD1 aligns across 7 bases. The ends lost 4 bases at V and 2 bases at J; junction bases unmatched: 4. Looked up from germline, CDR1 is SGHDN and CDR2 is FVKESK. CDR3 size: 14 residues. CDR3 sequence: CASSLLTGNYGYTF. The CDR3 nucleotides read TGTGCCAGCAGCCTTCTGACAGGGAACTATGGCTACACCTTC.

Concerning this clone: Different DNA sequences within this sample yield the same CDR3. CDR3 sequence reads: CASSGTGDQPQHF. CDR3 coding DNA: TGTGCCAGTTCCGGGACAGGGGACCAGCCCCAGCATTTT. V is TRBV19 and J is TRBJ1-5; TRBD1 agrees at 10 bases. CDR1 and CDR2 from the germline V gene are LNHDA and SQIVND (reference sequence). CDR3 size: 13 residues. Germline trimming cut 8 bases from V and 7 bases from J; bases unmatched to any gene: 5.

The chain has TRBV27 and TRBJ1-2; D is perhaps TRBD1 (5 bases). Trimming removed 6 bases from V and 6 bases from J, with 11 bases in between. The CDR3 length is 12 residues. Germline V gene sequence: CDR1 MNHEY, CDR2 SMNVEV (reference sequence). Here the CDR3 DNA reads TGTGCCAGCAGCTCATCAGGGAATGGCTACACCTTC. As protein: CASSSSGNGYTF.

This clone was observed once. This chain joins TRBV4-2 and TRBJ1-4, with D possibly TRBD1 on 6 matching bases. This CDR3 region has 13 residues. From germline, CDR1 is LGHNA and CDR2 YNFKEQ. V lost 6 bases, J lost 4 bases, and 9 bases lay in between. The CDR3, as DNA: TGTGCCAGCAGAAGGGGGAATAATGAAAAACTGTTTTTT. Its translation is CASRRGNNEKLFF.

The chain links TRBV11-1 to TRBJ2-7, with D perhaps matching TRBD2 (6 bases). The CDR3 runs to 14 residues. The V gene lost 1 base and the J gene lost 5 bases, with 12 bases spanning the gap. CDR1 and CDR2 from the germline V gene are SGHAT and FQDESV (reference sequence). Here the CDR3 reads CASSLEQGLNEQYF. The CDR3 bases are TGTGCCAGCAGCTTAGAGCAGGGACTCAACGAGCAGTACTTC.

The chain links TRBV18 to TRBJ1-1, with no clear D. The ends were cut back, 2 bases at V and 11 bases at J, with 12 bases in the middle. CDR1 is KGHSH and CDR2 is LQKENI in the germline V gene. The CDR3 is made up of 12 amino acids. CDR3 residues: CASSPEGERAFF. CDR3 coding DNA: TGTGCCAGCTCACCAGAGGGAGAACGGGCTTTCTTT.

The V and J genes are TRBV11-2 and TRBJ2-7; 7 bases map to TRBD1. From germline, CDR1 is SGHAT and CDR2 FQNNGV. V lost 5 bases, J lost 3 bases, and 13 bases stayed unmatched. The CDR3 contains 16 residues. The CDR3 sequence: CASSLQRTGGYYEQYF. CDR3 in DNA: TGTGCCAGCAGCCTTCAACGGACAGGCGGCTACTACGAGCAGTACTTC.

This clone appeared once. The chain couples TRBV7-9 to TRBJ1-2; 7 nucleotides align to TRBD1. The germline gives CDR1 SEHNR, CDR2 FQNEAQ (reference sequence). The CDR3 totals 15 residues. Unmatched junction bases numbered 16, after V lost 1 base and J lost 14 bases. CDR3 nucleotide sequence: TGTGCCAGCAGCTTAGAAGTCGGCCCAGGGGGTCTTTATACCTTC. Protein sequence: CASSLEVGPGGLYTF.

The chain combines TRBV19 with TRBJ1-5; D is possibly TRBD1 (6 bases). Germline CDR1 is LNHDA and CDR2 is SQIVND (reference sequence). The V end was cut by 5 bases, the J end by 5 bases, with 16 bases between. This CDR3 has 15 residues. For the CDR3, the DNA is TGTGCCAGTAGTGTCCGGACAGTTGGGTATCAGCCCCAGCATTTT. Translating it yields CASSVRTVGYQPQHF.

V usage is TRBV6-5 and J usage is TRBJ1-2, with 10 bases lining up with TRBD1. V gave up 4 bases and J gave up 6 bases; unmatched junction bases: 5. Per the germline V gene, CDR1 is MNHEY and CDR2 is SVGAGI. This CDR3 region has 14 residues. The CDR3 spells CASSSATGGNGYTF. The CDR3 DNA sequence: TGTGCCAGCAGTTCCGCGACAGGGGGCAATGGCTACACCTTC.

This chain joins TRBV13 and TRBJ2-5; tentative D call: TRBD1 (5 bases). V was pared by 5 bases and J by 1 base, with 8 bases between. The CDR3 consists of 13 residues. Germline-derived CDR1 and CDR2 are PRHDT and FYEKMQ (reference sequence). CDR3 nucleotide sequence: TGTGCCAGCAGCATCAGGGTCCAAGAGACCCAGTACTTC. Its translation is CASSIRVQETQYF.

The V and J genes are TRBV5-1 and TRBJ2-2; 8 nucleotides match TRBD2. Germline values: CDR1 SGHRS, CDR2 YFSETQ. Germline trimming cut 3 bases from V and 4 bases from J; bases unmatched to any gene: 8. The CDR3 is 16 amino acids. This CDR3 reads CASSSPRAGGTGELFF. CDR3 DNA sequence: TGCGCCAGCAGCTCACCCAGGGCGGGGGGCACCGGGGAGCTGTTTTTT.

The chain joins TRBV30 to TRBJ1-2; no clear D. Germline V gene lookup returns CDR1 GTSNPN and CDR2 SVGIG (reference sequence). V dropped 3 bases and J dropped 2 bases, with 7 bases sitting between them. The CDR3 is 12 residues long. For the CDR3, the DNA is TGTGCCTGGAGGATCAGGAACTATGGCTACACCTTC. It codes for CAWRIRNYGYTF. Full variable domain (outside the CDR3, taken from reference TRBV30 and TRBJ1-2): SQTIHQWPATLVQPVGSPLSLECTVEGTSNPNLYWYRQAAGRGLQLLFYSVGIGQISSEVPQNLSASRPQDRQFILSSKKLLLSDSGFYLCAWRIRNYGYTFGSGTRLTVV.